Listed below are T cell receptor beta chains from one sample, sequenced in a study of T cells expressing NK-cell markers. TCRdb re-called the 5' RACE reads and gives one entry per CDR3 protein, without DNA. The table lists about 390,000 distinct CDR3 sequences, with around a tenth in the top ten. Sequencing was carried out using blood T cells: a sorted CD56 or NKG2C T cell subset, CD4+ or CD8+ T cells, or bulk PBMC T cells (not recorded which). All receptors derive from a woman between 45 and 65 years old in good health. Each CDR3 is given with its conserved first and last residue.

V	J	CDR3
TRBV5-1	TRBJ2-4	CASSLAGTGGEIQYF
TRBV7-2	TRBJ2-7	CASSPLSGIVPYEQYF
TRBV6-6	TRBJ1-5	CATTGGGNQPQHF
TRBV3-1	TRBJ2-3	CASSQVFLVTDTQYF
TRBV2	TRBJ2-2	CAASSLMNTGELFF
TRBV6-1	TRBJ1-2	CASSETGGNGYTF
TRBV5-1	TRBJ2-4	CASSLVSGLGQKNIQYF
TRBV6-6	TRBJ2-5	CASSTGTSGWEETQYF
TRBV15	TRBJ2-1	CATSERLGDEQFF
TRBV6-2/TRBV6-3	TRBJ1-1	CASSYGGDAEAFF
TRBV12-3/TRBV12-4	TRBJ2-5	CASSPVSGIPMETQYF
TRBV27	TRBJ2-5	CASSFVGSQLWTQYF
TRBV20-1	TRBJ2-4	CSASAGVTKNIQYF
TRBV5-6	TRBJ1-3	CASSLMHVGQGDTIYF
TRBV2	TRBJ2-5	CASSEEGSGPQERQYF
TRBV21-1	TRBJ1-2	CASSKAPQIYGYTF
TRBV10-3	TRBJ1-1	CAISELQGAAEAFF
TRBV11-2	TRBJ2-7	CASTPRIHEQYF
TRBV7-9	TRBJ1-2	CASLGPYGYTF
TRBV19	TRBJ2-5	CASSIGTGETQYF
TRBV4-1	TRBJ1-5	CASSQTYRGLSNQPQHF
TRBV7-9	TRBJ1-6	CASSLEGYSPLHF
TRBV20-1	TRBJ1-5	CSAIVLEGNQPQHF
TRBV29-1	TRBJ1-1	CSVGTVVRNTEAFF
TRBV7-2	TRBJ2-1	CASSSGTENNEQFF
TRBV28	TRBJ1-5	CASSPDRGVQPQHF
TRBV24-1	TRBJ2-3	CATSPEVTVQYF
TRBV10-1	TRBJ2-2	CASSDGNTGELFF
TRBV12-3/TRBV12-4	TRBJ1-5	CASSPPQGINQPQHF
TRBV18	TRBJ1-2	CASSRDTAPDGYTF
TRBV12-3/TRBV12-4	TRBJ2-1	CASSLGGLSSYNEQFF
TRBV25-1	TRBJ2-5	CASSELGGGDFQETQYF
TRBV7-6	TRBJ2-1	CASSVSGQGFNEQFF
TRBV7-8	TRBJ2-2	CASSLGRLNTGELFF
TRBV12-3/TRBV12-4	TRBJ1-6	CASSLAGQGLHF
TRBV5-1	TRBJ2-1	CASSLEVGGLGEQFF
TRBV5-1	TRBJ1-4	CASRRGKEGGEKLFF
TRBV29-1	TRBJ1-2	CSVESLQLGGYTF
TRBV6-6	TRBJ2-5	CASSRDRGGRETQYF
TRBV12-3/TRBV12-4	TRBJ2-1	CASSPRQGTLKQFF
TRBV12-3/TRBV12-4	TRBJ1-2	CASSSGRDGYTF
TRBV20-1	TRBJ1-1	CSAWGGGNTEAFF
TRBV7-2	TRBJ2-1	CASSLAGGGLAGGVNEQFF
TRBV19	TRBJ2-1	CASEPSGVMNEQFF
TRBV5-6	TRBJ2-5	CASSPLAAQETQYF
TRBV25-1	TRBJ1-2	CASSESRANYGYTF
TRBV5-1	TRBJ2-1	CASSSIRGRNEQFF
TRBV29-1	TRBJ2-3	CSVFDRAFTDTQYF
TRBV2	TRBJ1-2	CASKSDREGYTF
TRBV12-3/TRBV12-4	TRBJ2-7	CASGTGPSYEQYF
TRBV13	TRBJ2-3	CASSLGVQDTQYF
TRBV5-7	TRBJ2-7	CASSSSSEQYF
TRBV5-5	TRBJ2-2	CASSFRQAESNTGELFF
TRBV5-1	TRBJ1-1	CASSATSSGTEAFF